This T cell receptor (beta chain) comes out of a study of blood T cell repertoires in COVID-19. The overall study: The study drew acute and convalescent COVID-19 samples from the United States, Italy and Spain. Sample material is recorded as cDNA or gDNA derived from T cells, B-cell-depleted T cells, or PBMCs.

The CDR3 runs 16 residues. V was cut by 4 bases and J by 1 base, with 17 bases left in between. Germline V gene sequence: CDR1 SGHNT, CDR2 YYREEE (reference sequence). Original handling: Estimation of nucleated cell counts was performed using reference gene primer amplification. Method: immunoSEQ multiplex PCR; TCRdb's copy keeps in-frame clones and lacks some. The V and J calls and clone size are taken from that table; D and trimming were inferred from the DNA. The table lists around 21,000 clones, about 87% of them singletons, with 5.5% to 7.5% in the top ten. The receptor's source is an elderly woman with active COVID-19. The chain uses TRBV5-4 and TRBJ1-1; D is undetermined. Sequenced sample: peripheral blood. CDR3 in amino acids: CASSARTEAPNTEAFF. CDR3 DNA: TGTGCCAGCAGCGCCAGGACGGAGGCGCCGAACACTGAAGCTTTCTTT.